Listed below are T cell receptor beta chains from one sample, sequenced in a study of T cell responses to AZD1222 COVID-19 vaccine. Using immunoSEQ multiplex PCR, the repertoire was profiled, and TCRdb retains in-frame clones only, with some absent. Of 95,000 to 150,000 clones listed, over 75% are singletons. The material was peripheral blood, obtained on day 0 of AZD1222 vaccination. Every receptor here comes from an adult in good health. Both conserved end residues are part of each CDR3. The D gene is left open where the match is weak. Size is stated for part of the rows, as once, few or many counts, or as a class when the clone is expanded.

d_call | j_call | clone_size | v_call | cdr3_nt | cdr3_aa
. | TRBJ2-1 | . | TRBV6-1 | TGTGCCAGCAGTGAAGAGAGACTAGACAATGAGCAGTTCTTC | CASSEERLDNEQFF
. | TRBJ2-7 | . | TRBV13 | TGTGCCAGCAGCTTATCTGGATCCTACGAGCAGTACTTC | CASSLSGSYEQYF
. | TRBJ1-1 | . | TRBV3-1/TRBV3-2 | TGTGCCAGCCGCGCCGGGGGGGGTATCACTGAAGCTTTCTTT | CASRAGGGITEAFF
. | TRBJ1-5 | . | TRBV9 | TGTGCCAGCAGCTTAGACGTAGGGGACGGCAATCAGCCCCAGCATTTT | CASSLDVGDGNQPQHF
TRBD2 | TRBJ2-3 | . | TRBV28 | TGTGCCAGCAGTTGGACTAGCAGGCCAGATACGCAGTATTTT | CASSWTSRPDTQYF
. | TRBJ2-7 | once | TRBV24-1 | TGTGCCACCAGTGAACATAGGCTAGCAGGTAGCTACGAGCAGTACTTC | CATSEHRLAGSYEQYF
TRBD1 | TRBJ2-7 | . | TRBV23-1 | TGCGCCAGCAGTCTTCCGGGACAGGGGGACGAGCAGTACTTC | CASSLPGQGDEQYF
. | TRBJ2-1 | . | TRBV3-1/TRBV3-2 | TGTGCCAGCAGCCCGCGAGGCGGAGTGGGATACAATGAGCAGTTCTTC | CASSPRGGVGYNEQFF
. | TRBJ1-5 | . | TRBV10-3 | TGTGCCATCAGTGATCGGGGAGTACAGCCCCAGCATTTT | CAISDRGVQPQHF
. | TRBJ2-1 | . | TRBV29-1 | TGCAGCGTTGTCGGAAGCGGAGGGGGAAGCTCCTACAATGAGCAGTTCTTC | CSVVGSGGGSSYNEQFF
TRBD1 | TRBJ1-1 | . | TRBV7-9 | TGTGCCAGCAGCCCGCCGACAGGGGAGGAATTGGCTTTCTTT | CASSPPTGEELAFF
TRBD2 | TRBJ2-2 | . | TRBV4-1 | TGCGCCAGCAGCCAGACTATCCCGGGACTAGCGGTCGGGGAGCTGTTTTTT | CASSQTIPGLAVGELFF
TRBD1 | TRBJ2-7 | . | TRBV12-3/TRBV12-4 | TGTGCCAGCAGCCTAGGACAGGCCGTGTACTTC | CASSLGQAVYF
. | TRBJ2-5 | . | TRBV18 | TGTGCCAGCTCACTACAAGAGACCCAGTACTTC | CASSLQETQYF